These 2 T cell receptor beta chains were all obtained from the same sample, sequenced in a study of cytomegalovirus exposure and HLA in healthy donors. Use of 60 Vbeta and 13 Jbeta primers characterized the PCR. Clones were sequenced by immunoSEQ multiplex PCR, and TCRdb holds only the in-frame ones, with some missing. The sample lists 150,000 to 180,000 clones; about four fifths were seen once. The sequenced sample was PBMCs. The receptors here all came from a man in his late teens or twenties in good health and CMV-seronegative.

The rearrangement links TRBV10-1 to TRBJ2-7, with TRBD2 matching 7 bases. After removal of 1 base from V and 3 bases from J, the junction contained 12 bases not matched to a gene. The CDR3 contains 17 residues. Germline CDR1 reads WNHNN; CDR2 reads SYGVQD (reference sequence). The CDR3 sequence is CASSEFSKGGANYEQYF. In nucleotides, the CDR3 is TGCGCCAGCAGTGAGTTCTCCAAGGGAGGGGCGAACTACGAGCAGTACTTC.

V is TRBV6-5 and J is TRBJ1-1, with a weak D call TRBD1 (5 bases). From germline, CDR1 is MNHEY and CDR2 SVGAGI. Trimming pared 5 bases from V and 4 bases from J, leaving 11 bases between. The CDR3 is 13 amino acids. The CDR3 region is CASSRRGGTEAFF. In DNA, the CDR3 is TGTGCCAGCAGTAGGCGGGGGGGCACTGAAGCTTTCTTT.